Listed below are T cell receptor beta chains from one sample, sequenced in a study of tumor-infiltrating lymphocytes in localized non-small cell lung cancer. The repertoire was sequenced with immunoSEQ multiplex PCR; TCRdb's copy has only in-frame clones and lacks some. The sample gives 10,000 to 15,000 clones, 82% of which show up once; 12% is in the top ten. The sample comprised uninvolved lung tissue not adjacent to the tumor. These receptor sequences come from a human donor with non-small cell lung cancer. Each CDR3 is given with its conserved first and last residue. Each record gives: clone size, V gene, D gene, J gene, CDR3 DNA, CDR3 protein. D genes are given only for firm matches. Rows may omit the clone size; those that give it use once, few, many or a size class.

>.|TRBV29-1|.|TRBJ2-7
TGCAGCGTTACCAACAGGGATCTAAGCGAGCAGTACTTC
CSVTNRDLSEQYF
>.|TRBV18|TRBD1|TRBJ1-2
TGTGCCAGCTTACCACTTGGGACAGAAGTGGGCCATGGCTACACCTTC
CASLPLGTEVGHGYTF
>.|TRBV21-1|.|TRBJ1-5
TGTGCCAGCAGGAACGTAATAGTCAGAGGACAGCCCCAGCATTTT
CASRNVIVRGQPQHF
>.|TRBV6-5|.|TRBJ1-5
TGTGCCAGCAGTTTATCCAGGGCGGGGAATCAGCCCCAGCATTTT
CASSLSRAGNQPQHF
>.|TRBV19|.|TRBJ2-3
TGTGCCAGTAGTATCAAGGGGGGCGGCACAGATACGCAGTATTTT
CASSIKGGGTDTQYF
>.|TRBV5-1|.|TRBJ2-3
TGCGCCAGCAGCTTGGGGGGGGCCGACGATACGCAGTATTTT
CASSLGGADDTQYF
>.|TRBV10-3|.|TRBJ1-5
TGTGCCATCAGTGGTGGGATAAGTAATCAGCCCCAGCATTTT
CAISGGISNQPQHF
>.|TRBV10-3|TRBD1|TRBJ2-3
TGTGCCATCTACACAGGGGATGGAACAGATACGCAGTATTTT
CAIYTGDGTDTQYF
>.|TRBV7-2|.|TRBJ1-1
TGTGCCGGGGGGGCAGAGGGGAGAAGGGATGAAGCTTTCTTT
CAGGAEGRRDEAFF
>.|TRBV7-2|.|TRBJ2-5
TGTGCCAGCACCCCGGGGGAGACCCAGTACTTC
CASTPGETQYF
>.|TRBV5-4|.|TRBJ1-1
TGTGCCAGCAGCTTCAGGACAACCTCTGGAGTGGCTGAAGCTTTCTTT
CASSFRTTSGVAEAFF
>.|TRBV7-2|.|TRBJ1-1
TGTGCCAGCAGCTTCCGGGGGGGGAACACTGAAGCTTTCTTT
CASSFRGGNTEAFF
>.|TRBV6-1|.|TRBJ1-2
TGTGCCAGCAGTGAATCGGGGGGCTCGCGCAATGGCTACACCTTC
CASSESGGSRNGYTF
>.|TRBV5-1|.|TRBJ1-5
TGCGCCAGCAGCCCAGGAAAATTTGACAATCAGCCCCAGCATTTT
CASSPGKFDNQPQHF
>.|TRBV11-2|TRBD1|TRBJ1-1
TGTGCCAGCAGCGCCTCTCAGGGGGCTACTGAAGCTTTCTTT
CASSASQGATEAFF
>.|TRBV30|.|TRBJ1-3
TGTGCCTGGAGCCCGATAAGGGCTGACTCTGGAAACACCATATATTTT
CAWSPIRADSGNTIYF
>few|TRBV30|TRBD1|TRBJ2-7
TGTGCCTGGAGAGGACAGGGTGGAGAGCAGTACTTC
CAWRGQGGEQYF
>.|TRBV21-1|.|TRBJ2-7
TGTGCCAGCAGCACACTACGGACTAGCGGGGGGGCTATAGGCGAGCAGTACTTC
CASSTLRTSGGAIGEQYF
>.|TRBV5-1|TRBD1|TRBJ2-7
TGCGCCAGCAGCTTGGGGGTGGACAGGGTCGAGCAGTACTTC
CASSLGVDRVEQYF
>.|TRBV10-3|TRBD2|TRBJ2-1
TGTGCCATCAGTATGGGACTAGCGGGGAGTAATGAGCAGTTCTTC
CAISMGLAGSNEQFF
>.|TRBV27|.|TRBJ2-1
TGTGCCAGCAGACCTCGGGGGGCAGTCTACAATGAGCAGTTCTTC
CASRPRGAVYNEQFF
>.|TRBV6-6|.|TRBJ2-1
TGTGCCAGCACCACCTCGGGCAAATCCTACAATGAGCAGTTCTTC
CASTTSGKSYNEQFF